This is a list of T cell receptor beta chains from one sample in a study of CD8+CD57+ T cells in acquired aplastic anemia. From the reads, TCRdb called clonotypes with MiXCR, one entry per CDR3 protein. The repertoire has some 70,000 distinct CDR3 sequences, 45% to 60% of them found once; the top ten carry about 8.3%. Sequenced sample: sorted CD4+, CD8+, or CD8+CD57+ T cells (not recorded which) from PBMCs. The source is a human donor in good health, serving as a control. Each CDR3 is given with its conserved first and last residue. D genes are given only for firm matches. Expanded clones get a size class; other rows say once, few or many, or leave the size out.

size: many; J: TRBJ2-7; V: TRBV20-1; D: TRBD1; DNA: TGCAGTGCTAGAACTACCGGGACAGGGGATCAAGTCGCCGAGCAGTACTTC; CDR3: CSARTTGTGDQVAEQYF
size: -; J: TRBJ1-2; V: TRBV10-3; D: TRBD1; DNA: TGTGCCATCAGTGAAGCAGGGGGTTATGGCTACACCTTC; CDR3: CAISEAGGYGYTF
size: many; J: TRBJ2-5; V: TRBV12-3/TRBV12-4; D: TRBD1; DNA: TGTGCCAGCAGTTTGCAGGGGGTTTCGGGAGAGACCCAGTACTTC; CDR3: CASSLQGVSGETQYF
size: -; J: TRBJ1-2; V: TRBV7-3; D: TRBD1; DNA: TGTGCCAGCAGCCGGGTTCCGGGACAGGGAGTATATGGCTACACCTTC; CDR3: CASSRVPGQGVYGYTF
size: many; J: TRBJ2-7; V: TRBV30; D: -; DNA: TGTGCCTGGAGTGTAGGGCAGGGATCGTTGGACGAGCAGTACTTC; CDR3: CAWSVGQGSLDEQYF
size: -; J: TRBJ2-3; V: TRBV29-1; D: -; DNA: TGCAGCGTTGGGGGGCGCAGCACAGATACGCAGTATTTT; CDR3: CSVGGRSTDTQYF
size: -; J: TRBJ1-6; V: TRBV4-3; D: -; DNA: TGCGTGACTGGAGGGGACTTGAGGAATTCACCCCTCCACTTT; CDR3: CVTGGDLRNSPLHF
size: once; J: TRBJ1-2; V: TRBV6-1; D: -; DNA: TGTGCCAGCAGTAAACCCTATTCAGGGATCGTCTATGGCTACACCTTC; CDR3: CASSKPYSGIVYGYTF
size: many; J: TRBJ2-1; V: TRBV6-1; D: TRBD1; DNA: TGTGCCAGCAGTGGGACAGGGACGATTTTCTACAATGAGCAGTTCTTC; CDR3: CASSGTGTIFYNEQFF
size: -; J: TRBJ2-3; V: TRBV7-8; D: TRBD1; DNA: TGTGCCAGCAGCTTCGGGACAGGGTCCGATACGCAGTATTTT; CDR3: CASSFGTGSDTQYF
size: many; J: TRBJ1-5; V: TRBV6-1; D: -; DNA: TGTGCCAGCAGTGAGGATTTTTATAGCAATCAGCCCCAGCATTTT; CDR3: CASSEDFYSNQPQHF
size: few; J: TRBJ2-7; V: TRBV29-1; D: TRBD2; DNA: TGCAGCGTTCCGGCTGGGCGGGGGGACAACTACGAGCAGTACTTC; CDR3: CSVPAGRGDNYEQYF
size: -; J: TRBJ2-5; V: TRBV27; D: TRBD1; DNA: TGTGCCAGCGGGAGACGGGACAGTCAAGAGACCCAGTACTTC; CDR3: CASGRRDSQETQYF
size: -; J: TRBJ2-2; V: TRBV24-1; D: -; DNA: TGTGCCACCAGTGATCCATATTCCGGGGAGCTGTTTTTT; CDR3: CATSDPYSGELFF
size: few; J: TRBJ2-7; V: TRBV15; D: -; DNA: TGTGCCACCAGCAGAGCAGAGGACGAGCAGTACTTC; CDR3: CATSRAEDEQYF
size: -; J: TRBJ2-2; V: TRBV11-1; D: TRBD1; DNA: TGTGCCAGCGGCTTAGCGCGAGGGCAAGGGGGCCGGGGGGAGCTGTTTTTT; CDR3: CASGLARGQGGRGELFF
size: -; J: TRBJ2-7; V: TRBV7-2; D: TRBD1; DNA: TGTGCCAGCAGCTACCAACGACAGGGGATCGGGCAGTACTTC; CDR3: CASSYQRQGIGQYF
size: many; J: TRBJ1-5; V: TRBV19; D: TRBD1; DNA: TGTGCCAGTAGTAGTACAACAGGGGCCTATAGCAATCAGCCCCAGCATTTT; CDR3: CASSSTTGAYSNQPQHF
size: medium-sized; J: TRBJ1-2; V: TRBV7-9; D: TRBD1; DNA: TGTGCCAGCAGGGAGGGGGCTACCTATGGCTACACCTTC; CDR3: CASREGATYGYTF
size: many; J: TRBJ1-2; V: TRBV6-1; D: TRBD1; DNA: TGTGCCAGCCGGTGGCGACAGGGAACCTATGGCTACACCTTC; CDR3: CASRWRQGTYGYTF
size: many; J: TRBJ1-6; V: TRBV4-1; D: -; DNA: TGCGCCAGCAGCCCAGGGACCGACTCCTATAATTCACCCCTCCACTTT; CDR3: CASSPGTDSYNSPLHF
size: -; J: TRBJ1-2; V: TRBV25-1; D: TRBD1; DNA: TGTGCCAGCAGCCCAACGGGACAGGGGGCTTTCAGCTCTGGCTACACCTTC; CDR3: CASSPTGQGAFSSGYTF
size: -; J: TRBJ1-6; V: TRBV19; D: -; DNA: TGTGCCAGTAGTATGGACTTGACACCCCTCCACTTT; CDR3: CASSMDLTPLHF
size: -; J: TRBJ1-2; V: TRBV3-1; D: -; DNA: TGTGCCAGCAGCCAAGATGCGACAACGGCCTATGGCTACACCTTC; CDR3: CASSQDATTAYGYTF
size: -; J: TRBJ1-1; V: TRBV29-1; D: -; DNA: TGCAGCGTGGCCCGGACAGAAGAAGCTTTCTTT; CDR3: CSVARTEEAFF
size: -; J: TRBJ1-2; V: TRBV7-9; D: -; DNA: TGTACCAGCAGCTTAGTGGACGCAGCCTATGGCTACACCTTC; CDR3: CTSSLVDAAYGYTF
size: -; J: TRBJ1-1; V: TRBV15; D: -; DNA: TGTGCCACCAGCATCCGCCGGGACACACCTGAAGCTTTCTTT; CDR3: CATSIRRDTPEAFF
size: -; J: TRBJ1-2; V: TRBV29-1; D: TRBD1; DNA: TGCAGCGTTGAAGATCAGGGACAGCGAGCCTATGGCTACACCTTC; CDR3: CSVEDQGQRAYGYTF
size: medium-sized; J: TRBJ1-6; V: TRBV15; D: -; DNA: TGTGCCACCAGCAGAGTCGGGGGGGATTCACCCCTCCACTTT; CDR3: CATSRVGGDSPLHF
size: -; J: TRBJ1-2; V: TRBV20-1; D: TRBD1; DNA: TGCAGTGCTCCACCCTTCCAGGGGGCGCGGGGCTACACCTTC; CDR3: CSAPPFQGARGYTF
size: many; J: TRBJ2-7; V: TRBV6-1; D: TRBD2; DNA: TGTGCCAGCAGGAATCCGGGACTAGCGAGCTTACCCTACGAGCAGTACTTC; CDR3: CASRNPGLASLPYEQYF
size: -; J: TRBJ1-1; V: TRBV20-1; D: -; DNA: TGCAGTGTCAGACGAGGAGGGAACTCCCCTTTCTTT; CDR3: CSVRRGGNSPFF
size: few; J: TRBJ2-1; V: TRBV4-1; D: -; DNA: TGCGCCAGCAGCCAGTCGCAGTCCCAGGATGAGCAGTTCTTC; CDR3: CASSQSQSQDEQFF
size: many; J: TRBJ1-1; V: TRBV7-9; D: -; DNA: TGTGCCAGCAGCTTAGGGAGATACACTGAAGCTTTCTTT; CDR3: CASSLGRYTEAFF
size: -; J: TRBJ2-3; V: TRBV15; D: -; DNA: TGTGCCACCAGCCGAGAGGGGCAGGGGAGCACAGATACGCAGTATTTT; CDR3: CATSREGQGSTDTQYF
size: -; J: TRBJ2-2; V: TRBV10-3; D: -; DNA: TGTGCCATCAGTAACAGGCGTATGAACACCGGGGAGCTGTTTTTT; CDR3: CAISNRRMNTGELFF
size: many; J: TRBJ1-2; V: TRBV7-9; D: TRBD1; DNA: TGTGCCAGCAGCTTAGAATGGGGACAGGGTACATATGGCTACACCTTC; CDR3: CASSLEWGQGTYGYTF
size: -; J: TRBJ1-1; V: TRBV5-4; D: -; DNA: TGTGCCAGCAGCTCAGGACTGGGGAACACTGAAGCTTTCTTT; CDR3: CASSSGLGNTEAFF
size: once; J: TRBJ2-1; V: TRBV29-1; D: TRBD2; DNA: TGCAGCGTTCTAGGTTTCCCTAGCGGAGGCAATGAGCAGTTCTTC; CDR3: CSVLGFPSGGNEQFF
size: many; J: TRBJ2-1; V: TRBV6-5; D: -; DNA: TGTGCCAGCAGTTACGAGAGAGGTGCGGTCAATGAGCAGTTCTTC; CDR3: CASSYERGAVNEQFF
size: many; J: TRBJ1-2; V: TRBV2; D: -; DNA: TGTGCCAGCAGTGATCCATCAGGGGTTTTCGGTGGCTACACCTTC; CDR3: CASSDPSGVFGGYTF
size: few; J: TRBJ1-2; V: TRBV12-3/TRBV12-4; D: -; DNA: TGTGCCAGCAGTTTAGGTCCCCTTACGGGGAAGGACGGCTACACCTTC; CDR3: CASSLGPLTGKDGYTF
size: -; J: TRBJ1-2; V: TRBV10-3; D: TRBD1; DNA: TGTGCCATCAGTCCTGGGACAGGGGCTGGCTACACCTTC; CDR3: CAISPGTGAGYTF
size: -; J: TRBJ1-5; V: TRBV19; D: -; DNA: TGTGCCAGTAGTGAGGGGGGTCAGCCCCAGCATTTT; CDR3: CASSEGGQPQHF
size: many; J: TRBJ2-1; V: TRBV6-6; D: -; DNA: TGTGCCAGCAGTTACTCGCCAGCTTATTCCAGTGAGCAGTTCTTC; CDR3: CASSYSPAYSSEQFF
size: many; J: TRBJ2-5; V: TRBV7-3; D: TRBD2; DNA: TGTGCCAGCAGCTTACAGGGAGGGCAAGAGACCCAGTACTTC; CDR3: CASSLQGGQETQYF
size: many; J: TRBJ2-7; V: TRBV4-1; D: -; DNA: TGCGCCAGCAGACCCGCCGTCGGGGGCCCCTACGAGCAGTACTTC; CDR3: CASRPAVGGPYEQYF
size: -; J: TRBJ2-3; V: TRBV24-1; D: -; DNA: TGTGCCACCAGTGACCGTACTAGTCGGGGCACAGATACGCAGTATTTT; CDR3: CATSDRTSRGTDTQYF
size: many; J: TRBJ1-5; V: TRBV27; D: -; DNA: TGTGCCAGCATTGGGTCCCCCAGAGAAGGGGATCAGCCCCAGCATTTT; CDR3: CASIGSPREGDQPQHF
size: -; J: TRBJ2-5; V: TRBV29-1; D: -; DNA: TGCAGCTCGGACATGGAGGCCGGAAAGACCCAGTACTTC; CDR3: CSSDMEAGKTQYF
size: many; J: TRBJ2-7; V: TRBV12-3/TRBV12-4; D: TRBD2; DNA: TGTGCCAGCAGTTTGACCCTAGCGGGAGAATCCTACGAGCAGTACTTC; CDR3: CASSLTLAGESYEQYF
size: -; J: TRBJ1-1; V: TRBV5-5; D: -; DNA: TGTGCCGGCAGCTTGGGAGGCAACACTGAAGCTTTCTTT; CDR3: CAGSLGGNTEAFF
size: -; J: TRBJ2-2; V: TRBV5-6; D: -; DNA: TGTGCCAGCTTCTCAGGGTGGAACACCGGGGAGCTGTTTTTT; CDR3: CASFSGWNTGELFF
size: -; J: TRBJ2-7; V: TRBV2; D: TRBD1; DNA: TGTGCCACCAGTCCGGGACAGGTCTCCTACGAGCAGTACTTC; CDR3: CATSPGQVSYEQYF
size: -; J: TRBJ2-5; V: TRBV7-3; D: -; DNA: TGTGCCAGCAGCCCTCAGGGGGGCGAGACCCAGTACTTC; CDR3: CASSPQGGETQYF
size: -; J: TRBJ2-5; V: TRBV10-2; D: TRBD2; DNA: TGCGCCAGCAGTGAAACTGGGACTACCGGGACCCAGTACTTC; CDR3: CASSETGTTGTQYF
size: -; J: TRBJ2-1; V: TRBV10-3; D: -; DNA: TGTGCCATCAGTGATTCGCCAGGGTCCTACAATGAGCAGTTCTTC; CDR3: CAISDSPGSYNEQFF
size: many; J: TRBJ2-1; V: TRBV5-4; D: -; DNA: TGTGCCAGCAGCGCACAGGGTGAGGGTGATGAGCAGTTCTTC; CDR3: CASSAQGEGDEQFF
size: -; J: TRBJ1-6; V: TRBV19; D: -; DNA: TGTGCCAGTACCGGGACACTGAATTCACCCCTCCACTTT; CDR3: CASTGTLNSPLHF
size: many; J: TRBJ1-4; V: TRBV13; D: -; DNA: TGTGCCAGCAGCCCGCGACAGTTAGTGGCTGAAAAACTGTTTTTT; CDR3: CASSPRQLVAEKLFF